Listed here are 27 T cell receptor beta chains from one sample, sequenced in a study of beta chain features in type 1 diabetes. What was sequenced were expressed TCRB transcripts, since all of the isolated RNA had been reverse transcribed. Generated by immunoSEQ multiplex PCR, the TCRdb table keeps only in-frame clones and is missing some. Of around 170,000 clones listed, 7.5% to 10% were seen once; the top ten hold 2% to 3%. The sample comprised central memory CD4+ T cells from blood. The source is a woman between 18 and 29 years old in good health.

The DNA for the CDR3 is TGCGCCAGCAGCTTGGAGGGACTAGCGGGGTTTGGAGAGACCCAGTACTTC. It codes for CASSLEGLAGFGETQYF. V gene TRBV5-1 combines with J gene TRBJ2-5; 13 nucleotides align to TRBD2. V lost 0 bases to trimming and J lost 4 bases; unmatched junction nucleotides: 6. This CDR3 spans 17 amino acids. The V gene's germline CDR1 is SGHRS and CDR2 YFSETQ.

The chain links TRBV6-5 to TRBJ2-5, with 9 bases aligning to TRBD2. CDR1 is MNHEY, CDR2 SVGAGI, per germline. V dropped 4 bases and J dropped 5; count of bases not matched to a gene: 11. This CDR3 comprises 16 residues. This chain's CDR3 is CASSLGASGVRETQYF. CDR3 coding DNA: TGTGCCAGCAGTTTGGGGGCTAGCGGGGTGAGGGAGACCCAGTACTTC.

The rearrangement links TRBV25-1 to TRBJ1-2; D gene ambiguous. CDR1 is MGHDK, CDR2 SYGVNS, per germline. This CDR3 region has 13 residues. V was shortened by 2 bases and J by 4 bases, with 8 bases between the two germline ends. Here the CDR3 reads CASSEIDTYGYTF. The CDR3 DNA reads as TGTGCCAGCAGTGAAATTGACACCTATGGCTACACCTTC.

The rearrangement uses TRBV5-1 and TRBJ1-1, with D possibly TRBD1 on 6 matching bases. Trimming removed 0 bases from V and 6 bases from J, with 12 bases in between. This CDR3 has 14 residues. Germline CDR1 reads SGHRS; CDR2 reads YFSETQ. Here the CDR3 DNA reads TGCGCCAGCAGCTTGGTGGACAGCAACTCTGAAGCTTTCTTT. Amino acid sequence: CASSLVDSNSEAFF.

This clone was counted only a few times. The chain joins TRBV11-2 to TRBJ2-3; 7 bases align to TRBD2. The CDR3 has 13 amino acids. From germline, CDR1 is SGHAT and CDR2 FQNNGV. Unmatched junction bases numbered 5, after V lost 5 bases and J lost 6 bases. Here the CDR3 reads CASSATGGDTQYF. The CDR3 bases are TGTGCCAGCAGCGCGACCGGGGGGGATACGCAGTATTTT.

The CDR3 region is CSVGDTGELFF. The CDR3 nucleotides read TGCAGCGTTGGCGACACCGGGGAGCTGTTTTTT. This chain uses TRBV29-1 with TRBJ2-2; D gene uncertain. Germline CDR1 and CDR2: SQVTM and ANQGSEA. The CDR3 extends over 11 amino acids. V was pared by 4 bases and J by 3 bases, with 3 bases between.

The sample holds a few counts of this clone. CDR3 sequence reads: CAISESGPTGYNGYTF. The CDR3 nucleotides are TGTGCCATCAGTGAATCCGGCCCGACAGGTTATAATGGCTACACCTTC. The chain carries TRBV10-3 and TRBJ1-2, with D perhaps TRBD1 (6 bases). Germline CDR1 and CDR2: ENHRY and SYGVKD. The germline V and J ends were trimmed by 3 bases and 6 bases, with 20 bases remaining between them. The CDR3 is 16 residues long.

This clone came up a few times. V usage is TRBV30 and J usage is TRBJ2-2; 8 positions match TRBD1. V lost 5 bases to trimming and J lost 4 bases; unmatched junction nucleotides: 6. Germline V lookup: CDR1 GTSNPN, CDR2 SVGIG (reference sequence). The CDR3 spans 14 residues. CDR3 sequence reads: CAWSLQGGTGELFF. The CDR3 nucleotides read TGTGCCTGGTCTTTACAGGGGGGCACCGGGGAGCTGTTTTTT. Full variable domain (remainder filled in from reference TRBV30 and TRBJ2-2): SQTIHQWPATLVQPVGSPLSLECTVEGTSNPNLYWYRQAAGRGLQLLFYSVGIGQISSEVPQNLSASRPQDRQFILSSKKLLLSDSGFYLCAWSLQGGTGELFFGEGSRLTVL.

The J gene is TRBJ2-2, the V gene TRBV30, with a tentative D call TRBD1 (5 bases). Germline-derived CDR1 and CDR2 are GTSNPN and SVGIG (reference sequence). The CDR3 sequence is 16 residues long. The ends were cut back, 0 bases at V and 0 bases at J, with 11 bases in the middle. This chain's CDR3 is CAWSVGVTTNTGELFF. CDR3 in DNA: TGTGCCTGGAGTGTAGGGGTAACAACGAACACCGGGGAGCTGTTTTTT.

This clone was picked up a small number of times. The rearrangement uses TRBV7-2 and TRBJ2-1; the match to TRBD2 covers 11 bases. Germline values: CDR1 SGHTA, CDR2 FQGNSA. V gave up 5 bases and J gave up 5 bases; unmatched junction bases: 11. The length of the CDR3 is 17 residues. DNA for the CDR3: TGTGCCAGCAGCCATTTAGCGGGAGGGCCAGTGAACAATGAGCAGTTCTTC. Translated, it gives CASSHLAGGPVNNEQFF.

This clone was picked up a small number of times. The J gene is TRBJ1-2, the V gene TRBV10-3; the match to TRBD1 covers 9 bases. Germline V gene data show CDR1 as ENHRY and CDR2 as SYGVKD. The junction had 4 bases not matched to a gene; V was cut back by 5 bases and J by 0 bases. The CDR3 runs 15 residues. The CDR3 region has the DNA TGTGCCATCAGTAAGACAGGGGGAACTAACTATGGCTACACCTTC. It codes for CAISKTGGTNYGYTF.

The rearrangement links TRBV27 to TRBJ1-2, with a tentative D call TRBD1 (5 bases). The germline V and J ends were trimmed by 8 bases and 5 bases, with 18 bases remaining between them. Germline CDR1 is MNHEY and CDR2 is SMNVEV (reference sequence). The CDR3 covers 14 residues. The CDR3 DNA follows: TGTGCCAGCGGACGGACCGCCAAGGGGTATGGCTACACCTTC. Amino acid sequence: CASGRTAKGYGYTF.

The J gene is TRBJ1-6, the V gene TRBV5-6, with a weak D call TRBD1 (6 bases). V was pared by 1 base and J by 14 bases, with 10 bases between. The CDR3 length is 12 residues. The germline V gene encodes CDR1 SGHDT and CDR2 YYEEEE. CDR3 region: CASSLRRDTLHF. The DNA for the CDR3 is TGTGCCAGCAGCTTGCGTCGGGACACCCTCCACTTT.

This clone showed up just a few times. The chain has TRBV7-9 and TRBJ1-4; D is possibly TRBD1 (5 bases). Germline V CDR1 and CDR2: SEHNR, FQNEAQ (reference sequence). The CDR3 length is 14 residues. Trimming cost V 5 bases and J 6 bases, with 13 bases left between them. The CDR3 DNA sequence: TGTGCCAGCAGCCTTGTAAGGGGTGATGAAAAACTGTTTTTT. Protein product: CASSLVRGDEKLFF.

The chain uses TRBV12-5 and TRBJ1-1; a possible D gene is TRBD1 (6 bases). In germline, CDR1 is LGHNT, CDR2 FRNRAP. V was shortened by 6 bases and J by 1 base, with 15 bases between the two germline ends. The CDR3 consists of 15 residues. The CDR3 region is CASGPKRTANTEAFF. CDR3 in DNA: TGTGCTAGTGGGCCCAAGAGGACAGCGAACACTGAAGCTTTCTTT. Based on the CDR3 plus reference TRBV12-5 and TRBJ1-1, the full variable domain is DARVTQTPRHKVTEMGQEVTMRCQPILGHNTVFWYRQTMMQGLELLAYFRNRAPLDDSGMPKDRFSAEMPDATLATLKIQPSEPRDSAVYFCASGPKRTANTEAFFGQGTRLTVV.

The chain joins TRBV7-2 to TRBJ1-2; 8 bases align to TRBD1. Losses at the gene ends were 2 bases for V and 5 bases for J; bases not matched to a gene: 10. The CDR3 runs to 16 residues. Germline V gene lookup returns CDR1 SGHTA and CDR2 FQGNSA. CDR3 region: CASSLTEDRVRYGYTF. In DNA form, the CDR3 reads TGTGCCAGCAGCTTAACAGAGGACAGGGTTCGATATGGCTACACCTTC.

The chain employs TRBV7-9 and TRBJ2-7, with 11 bases aligning to TRBD2. Per germline, CDR1 SEHNR and CDR2 FQNEAQ (reference sequence). Unmatched junction bases numbered 12, after V lost 5 bases and J lost 6 bases. The CDR3 is 16 residues long. In DNA, the CDR3 is TGTGCCAGCAGCCCAGGGACTAGCGGTAGCGACGGCGAGCAGTACTTC. It yields the protein CASSPGTSGSDGEQYF.

The chain uses TRBV6-5 and TRBJ1-6, with D unresolved. With 5 bases removed from V and 3 bases from J, the gap between germline ends came to 11 bases. The CDR3 has 15 residues. Looked up from germline, CDR1 is MNHEY and CDR2 is SVGAGI. The DNA for the CDR3 is TGTGCCAGCAGTCTTATAGGAGGCTATAATTCACCCCTCCACTTT. It yields the protein CASSLIGGYNSPLHF.

This clone was counted between two and nine times. CDR3 sequence reads: CASSLAPGQGYGYTF. The CDR3, as DNA: TGTGCCAGCAGCTTAGCCCCGGGACAGGGGTATGGCTACACCTTC. The chain is built from TRBV11-2 and TRBJ1-2, with 10 nucleotides matching TRBD1. Per germline, CDR1 SGHAT and CDR2 FQNNGV. V dropped 1 base and J dropped 5; count of bases not matched to a gene: 4. The CDR3 length is 15 residues.

The chain joins TRBV6-6 to TRBJ2-7, with 8 bases matching TRBD1. Germline assignment: CDR1 MNHNY and CDR2 SVGAGI (reference sequence). This CDR3 is built from 13 residues. V lost 6 bases, J lost 7 bases, and 8 bases stayed unmatched. In nucleotides, the CDR3 is TGTGCCAGCAGCCTGGACAGGGCGAGTGAGCAGTACTTC. Protein sequence: CASSLDRASEQYF.

This clone was detected a few times. The chain joins TRBV11-3 to TRBJ2-3; TRBD1 agrees at 7 bases. This CDR3 is built from 14 residues. Germline V CDR1 and CDR2: SGHNT, YENEEA. The J segment lost 11 bases and the V segment lost 0 bases, leaving 8 bases of the junction unmatched. Written as DNA, the CDR3 is TGTGCCAGCAGCTTAGACGCCCGAGACAGGGAGCAGTATTTT. This sequence encodes CASSLDARDREQYF.

CDR3 region: CASRLQGSNSPLHF. In DNA form, the CDR3 reads TGTGCCAGCAGGCTCCAGGGCTCAAATTCACCCCTCCACTTT. The chain joins TRBV27 to TRBJ1-6, with TRBD1 as a possible D gene (5 bases). Germline V gives CDR1 MNHEY, CDR2 SMNVEV (reference sequence). Trimming stripped 6 bases from V and 7 bases from J, with 13 bases between. CDR3 length: 14 residues.

The CDR3 loop reads CASSIDLSGSGEQFF. The CDR3 bases are TGTGCCAGCAGCATAGACCTTAGCGGGAGCGGTGAGCAGTTCTTC. The rearrangement joins TRBV7-2 to TRBJ2-1, with 9 positions matching TRBD2. CDR3 length: 15 residues. CDR1 and CDR2 (germline): SGHTA, FQGNSA. J gave up 9 bases and V 5 bases, and 11 bases lay outside the gene matches.

In this sample, this clone turned up a few times. The V and J genes are TRBV2 and TRBJ2-1; D is perhaps TRBD2 (6 bases). CDR3 size: 12 residues. Between the trimmed V and J ends, which lost 5 bases and 10 bases, there was a span of 12 bases. CDR1 is SNHLY, CDR2 FYNNEI, per germline. CDR3: CASSLDLAEQFF. Written as DNA, the CDR3 is TGTGCCAGCAGTCTCGACCTAGCGGAGCAGTTCTTC.

The chain carries TRBV6-6 and TRBJ2-5; no clear D. V was trimmed by 0 bases and J by 1 base, leaving 9 bases between them. The CDR3 is 15 amino acids. The germline V gene encodes CDR1 MNHNY and CDR2 SVGAGI (reference sequence). The CDR3 protein is CASSYSASSQETQYF. CDR3 sequence (DNA): TGTGCCAGCAGTTACTCGGCCTCTAGCCAAGAGACCCAGTACTTC.

This clone appeared a few times. The chain recombines TRBV5-6 with TRBJ1-4, with TRBD1 identical over 7 bases. This CDR3 is 15 amino acids long. Germline loops: CDR1 SGHDT, CDR2 YYEEEE. Trimming removed 4 bases from V and 7 bases from J; junction bases left unmatched: 10. The CDR3: CASSAGQRGIEKLFF. CDR3 DNA sequence: TGTGCCAGCAGCGCGGGACAGCGAGGAATTGAAAAACTGTTTTTT.

The chain uses TRBV18 and TRBJ1-2; no firm D call. The CDR3 is 11 amino acids. Germline values: CDR1 KGHSH, CDR2 LQKENI. Trimming shortened V by 4 bases and J by 6 bases, and 6 bases separated the two germline ends. CDR3 sequence: CASSLGDGYTF. The DNA of the CDR3 is TGTGCCAGCTCACTGGGCGATGGCTACACCTTC.